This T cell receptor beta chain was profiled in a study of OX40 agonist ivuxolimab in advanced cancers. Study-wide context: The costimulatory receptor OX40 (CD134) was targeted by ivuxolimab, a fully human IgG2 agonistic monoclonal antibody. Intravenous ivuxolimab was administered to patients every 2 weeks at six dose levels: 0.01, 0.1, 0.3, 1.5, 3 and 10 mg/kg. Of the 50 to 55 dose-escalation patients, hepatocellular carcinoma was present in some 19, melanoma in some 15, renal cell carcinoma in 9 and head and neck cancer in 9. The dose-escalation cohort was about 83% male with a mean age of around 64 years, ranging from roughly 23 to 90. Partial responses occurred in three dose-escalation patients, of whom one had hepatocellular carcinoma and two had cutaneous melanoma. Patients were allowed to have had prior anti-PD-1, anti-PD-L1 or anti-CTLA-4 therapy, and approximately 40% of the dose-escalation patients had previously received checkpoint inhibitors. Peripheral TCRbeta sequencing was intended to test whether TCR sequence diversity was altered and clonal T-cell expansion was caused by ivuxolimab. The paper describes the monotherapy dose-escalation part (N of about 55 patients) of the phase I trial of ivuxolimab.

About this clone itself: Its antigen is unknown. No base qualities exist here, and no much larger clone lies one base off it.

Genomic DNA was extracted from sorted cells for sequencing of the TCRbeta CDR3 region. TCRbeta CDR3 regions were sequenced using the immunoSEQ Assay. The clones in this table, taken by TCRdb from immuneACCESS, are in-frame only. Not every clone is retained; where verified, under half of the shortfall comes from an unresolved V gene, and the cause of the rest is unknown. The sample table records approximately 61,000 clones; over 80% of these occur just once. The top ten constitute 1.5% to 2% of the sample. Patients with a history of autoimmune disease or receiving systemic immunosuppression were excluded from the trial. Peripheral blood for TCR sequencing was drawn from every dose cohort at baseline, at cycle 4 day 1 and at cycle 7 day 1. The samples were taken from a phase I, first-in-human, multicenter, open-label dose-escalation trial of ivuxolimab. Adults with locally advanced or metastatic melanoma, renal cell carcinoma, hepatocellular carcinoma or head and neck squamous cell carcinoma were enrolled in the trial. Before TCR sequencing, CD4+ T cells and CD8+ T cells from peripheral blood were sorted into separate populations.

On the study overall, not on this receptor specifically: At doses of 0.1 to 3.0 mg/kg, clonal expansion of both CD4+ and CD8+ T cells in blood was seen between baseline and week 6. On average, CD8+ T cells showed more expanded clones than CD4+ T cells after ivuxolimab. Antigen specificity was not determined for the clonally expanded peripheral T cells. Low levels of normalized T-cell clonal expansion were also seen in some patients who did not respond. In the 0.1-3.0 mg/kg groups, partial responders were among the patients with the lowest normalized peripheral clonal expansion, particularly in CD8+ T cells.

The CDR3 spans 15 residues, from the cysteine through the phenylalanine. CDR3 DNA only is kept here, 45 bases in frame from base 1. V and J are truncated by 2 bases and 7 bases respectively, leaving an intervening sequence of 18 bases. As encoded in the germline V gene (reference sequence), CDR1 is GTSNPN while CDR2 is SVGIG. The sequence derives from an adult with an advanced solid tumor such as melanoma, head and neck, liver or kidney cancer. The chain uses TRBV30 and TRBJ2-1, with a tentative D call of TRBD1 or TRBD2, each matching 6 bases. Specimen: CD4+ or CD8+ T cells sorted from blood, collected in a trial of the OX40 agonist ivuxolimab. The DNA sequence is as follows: TGTGCCTGGAGTTTTTTACCGGGGGCCCAAAATGAGCAGTTCTTC. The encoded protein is CAWSFLPGAQNEQFF. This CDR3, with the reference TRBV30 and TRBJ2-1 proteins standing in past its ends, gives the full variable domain SQTIHQWPATLVQPVGSPLSLECTVEGTSNPNLYWYRQAAGRGLQLLFYSVGIGQISSEVPQNLSASRPQDRQFILSSKKLLLSDSGFYLCAWSFLPGAQNEQFFGPGTRLTVL.